These 32 T cell receptor beta chains came from one sample sequenced in a study of regulatory T cells in long-lasting Graves disease. Documented time point: newly diagnosed GD, antithyroid drugs for less than 3 months. PBMC RNA served as the TCR library source. With iRepertoire HTBI primers and Arm-PCR of CDR3 regions, TCR beta libraries were built. TCRdb recomputed calls from the multiplex PCR reads with MiXCR, one row per CDR3 protein. The sample has 400,000 to 500,000 distinct CDR3 sequences, about 15% seen once; the top ten hold approximately 16%. The same sample was also studied in work on T cells in Graves' hyperthyroidism and ophthalmopathy.

The sequences come from peripheral blood mononuclear cells (PBMCs), collected at new diagnosis, from a patient treated with antithyroid drugs. The receptors shown here come from a woman in her thirties with Graves disease.

This clonotype was seen repeatedly, ten times or more. J is TRBJ2-1 and V is TRBV20-1; TRBD1 aligns across 8 bases. The CDR3 consists of 15 residues. Losses at the gene ends were 0 bases for V and 6 bases for J; bases not matched to a gene: 7. Germline assignment: CDR1 DFQATT and CDR2 SNEGSKA (reference sequence). The CDR3, as DNA: TGCAGTGCTAGAGATTGGACAGGGACAATCAATGAGCAGTTCTTC. This gives the protein CSARDWTGTINEQFF.

There are many counts of this clonotype. The rearrangement links TRBV12-5 to TRBJ1-2; the match to TRBD1 covers 9 bases. The J segment lost 8 bases and the V segment lost 1 base, leaving 5 bases of the junction unmatched. Germline V gene lookup returns CDR1 LGHNT and CDR2 FRNRAP. The CDR3 has 14 amino acids. CDR3 region: CASGLGQGDGGYTF. CDR3 nucleotide sequence: TGTGCTAGTGGTTTGGGACAGGGGGACGGAGGCTACACCTTC.

V is TRBV6-1 and J is TRBJ2-7, with TRBD1 matching over 12 bases. Germline V gene data show CDR1 as MNHNS and CDR2 as SASEGT. Trimming removed 6 bases from V and 7 bases from J; junction bases left unmatched: 10. CDR3 length: 15 amino acids. Written as DNA, the CDR3 is TGTGCCAGCAGCGCCCAGGGGACAGGGGGCCGGGAGCAGTACTTC. Protein product: CASSAQGTGGREQYF.

This clonotype was counted at least ten times. The chain carries TRBV29-1 and TRBJ1-2; 9 bases align to TRBD1. The CDR3 is 13 amino acids. Germline loops: CDR1 SQVTM, CDR2 ANQGSEA. After removal of 7 bases from V and 4 bases from J, the junction contained 7 bases not matched to a gene. CDR3 DNA sequence: TGCAGCGCCCGGGACAGGGATCGCTATGGCTACACCTTC. Encoded protein: CSARDRDRYGYTF.

In this sample, this clonotype turned up a few times. This sequence joins TRBV28 and TRBJ1-5, with 11 nucleotides matching TRBD1. CDR1 is MDHEN, CDR2 SYDVKM, per germline. The CDR3 is 18 residues long. Unmatched junction bases numbered 10, after V lost 4 bases and J lost 2 bases. CDR3 sequence reads: CASSSGTGGELGNQPQHF. The DNA of the CDR3 is TGTGCCAGCAGTTCCGGGACAGGGGGTGAGTTAGGCAATCAGCCCCAGCATTTT.

On this clonotype itself: A read error is likely here: a far larger clone is one base away. The rearrangement uses TRBV11-2 and TRBJ2-7; 7 bases align to TRBD1. The CDR3 runs 16 residues. With V trimmed by 2 bases and J by 7 bases, 14 bases remained unmatched. The germline CDR1 and CDR2 sequences are SGHAT and FQNNGV. CDR3 sequence reads: CASSLQSGQFYNEQYF. In DNA, the CDR3 is TGTGCCAGCAGCTTACAGTCGGGACAGTTTTACAATGAGCAGTACTTC.

This chain connects TRBV18 to TRBJ2-3, with a weak D call TRBD2 (5 bases). V lost 3 bases and J 2 bases, leaving 12 bases between the germline ends. Germline lookup yields CDR1 KGHSH and CDR2 LQKENI. The CDR3 is 15 residues long. The CDR3 loop reads CASSPMAGLTDTQYF. The CDR3 coding sequence is TGTGCCAGCTCACCCATGGCCGGACTCACAGATACGCAGTATTTT.

The V gene is TRBV28, the J gene TRBJ2-7; weak D call: TRBD1 (5 bases). Per the germline V gene, CDR1 is MDHEN and CDR2 is SYDVKM. This CDR3 is built from 13 residues. Between the trimmed V and J ends, which lost 8 bases and 3 bases, there was a span of 14 bases. The CDR3: CASLGRNLYEQYF. As DNA, the CDR3 is TGTGCCAGCTTGGGGCGGAACCTCTACGAGCAGTACTTC.

In regard to this clonotype: The germline gene is not matched at one end of the junction; a read error may be the cause. V gene TRBV5-1 combines with J gene TRBJ1-1; D ambiguous. The CDR3 consists of 13 residues. Germline CDR1 is SGHRS and CDR2 is YFSETQ. The CDR3 region is CAGSPDGNTEAFF. The CDR3 nucleotides read TGCGCCGGCAGCCCTGACGGGAACACTGAAGCTTTCTTT. The full variable domain, completed using reference TRBV5-1 and TRBJ1-1, is KAGVTQTPRYLIKTRGQQVTLSCSPISGHRSVSWYQQTPGQGLQFLFEYFSETQRNKGNFPGRFSGRQFSNSRSEMNVSTLELGDSALYLCAGSPDGNTEAFFGQGTRLTVV.

This clonotype was detected many times. This chain uses TRBV5-1 with TRBJ2-7, with TRBD2 matching over 10 bases. This CDR3 has 15 amino acids. Germline values: CDR1 SGHRS, CDR2 YFSETQ. J was trimmed by 6 bases and V by 3 bases; bases with no gene match: 9. The CDR3 is CASSWTSGSGREQYF. CDR3 in DNA: TGCGCCAGCAGCTGGACTAGCGGATCCGGGCGCGAGCAGTACTTC.

The rearrangement joins TRBV14 to TRBJ1-5; D is unclear. This CDR3 contains 15 residues. Trimming pared 4 bases from V and 3 bases from J, leaving 13 bases between. Germline V lookup: CDR1 SGHDN, CDR2 FVKESK. CDR3 bases: TGTGCCAGCAGCCGGAGTAGGGATGTCAATCAGCCCCAGCATTTT. Protein sequence: CASSRSRDVNQPQHF.

This clonotype has just a few counts. The chain is built from TRBV7-2 and TRBJ2-7; D ambiguous. V lost 4 bases and J 1 base, leaving 11 bases between the germline ends. Germline lookup yields CDR1 SGHTA and CDR2 FQGNSA. This CDR3 region has 14 residues. The CDR3 DNA reads as TGTGCCAGCAGCTCCACCTCGTATTCCTACGAGCAGTACTTC. Its translation: CASSSTSYSYEQYF.

Comment on this clonotype: An end of the junction differs from the germline gene, which may be a read error. The V call is TRBV14, the J call TRBJ2-3; D is unclear. The CDR3 covers 17 residues. Germline CDR1 and CDR2: SGHDN and FVKESK. As DNA, the CDR3 is TGTGCCAGCAGCCAATCTGATTGGACGTCTCCCACAGATGCGCAGTATTTT. It specifies CASSQSDWTSPTDAQYF.

The chain has TRBV20-1 and TRBJ2-3; possibly TRBD2 for D (5 bases). CDR1 and CDR2 (germline): DFQATT, SNEGSKA (reference sequence). Trimming removed 1 base from V and 6 bases from J, with 14 bases in between. The CDR3 is made up of 14 amino acids. DNA of the CDR3: TGCAGTGCTAGAGGGGGAGCGCGGGCGGATACGCAGTATTTT. Residues: CSARGGARADTQYF.

The chain employs TRBV7-2 and TRBJ1-5; D gene uncertain. The V and J ends lost 0 bases and 0 bases respectively, with 3 bases between them. The germline gives CDR1 SGHTA, CDR2 FQGNSA. The CDR3 spans 14 residues. The CDR3 DNA follows: TGTGCCAGCAGCTTAGCTTATAGCAATCAGCCCCAGCATTTT. Its protein product is CASSLAYSNQPQHF.

This clonotype was recorded at least ten times. The chain is built from TRBV6-1 and TRBJ1-1; the D is unclear. The germline V gene encodes CDR1 MNHNS and CDR2 SASEGT. This CDR3 comprises 15 residues. With 6 bases removed from V and 1 base from J, the gap between germline ends came to 15 bases. Here the CDR3 reads CASRRGPSENTEAFF. The CDR3 DNA is TGTGCCAGCAGGAGAGGGCCCTCAGAGAACACTGAAGCTTTCTTT.

About this clonotype: Possible read error: a much larger clone is one base away. V usage is TRBV7-9 and J usage is TRBJ2-1, with 8 bases matching TRBD2. CDR1 SEHNR and CDR2 FQNEAQ come from the germline V gene (reference sequence). The CDR3 runs 17 residues. The CDR3 DNA is TGTGCCAGCAGCTTAGTCCCCCAGCGGGAGTATGGCAATGAGCATTTCTTC. Amino acids: CASSLVPQREYGNEHFF.

The chain employs TRBV12-3 or TRBV12-4 and TRBJ1-1, with 8 bases fitting TRBD1. CDR3 length equals 14 residues. J was trimmed by 1 base and V by 6 bases; bases with no gene match: 4. The DNA of the CDR3 is TGTGCCAGCAGGGTAACAGGGGGGAACACTGAAGCTTTCTTT. It is translated as CASRVTGGNTEAFF.

This clonotype has a handful of counts. The chain couples TRBV7-2 to TRBJ2-1; D is possibly TRBD1 (5 bases). Per the germline V gene, CDR1 is SGHTA and CDR2 is FQGNSA. V lost 7 bases, J lost 9 bases, and 25 bases lay in between. The CDR3 sequence is 16 residues long. The CDR3 is CASNPTPRAGSREQFF. In DNA form, the CDR3 reads TGTGCCAGCAACCCAACCCCCCGGGCAGGGTCTCGTGAGCAGTTCTTC.

In DNA form, the CDR3 reads TGTGCCAGCAGTTTTCGGGCAGAGTCCTACGAGCAGTACTTC. This encodes CASSFRAESYEQYF. The V gene is TRBV27, the J gene TRBJ2-7; D is unresolved. Germline V gives CDR1 MNHEY, CDR2 SMNVEV (reference sequence). CDR3 length: 14 residues. V lost 3 bases, J lost 1 base, and 10 bases lay in between.

This clonotype was seen many times. The chain has TRBV28 and TRBJ2-7, with D tentatively TRBD2 (6 bases). Trimming cost V 3 bases and J 0 bases, with 12 bases left between them. CDR1 and CDR2 from the germline V gene are MDHEN and SYDVKM. The CDR3 sequence is 15 residues long. The CDR3 region is CASSFGGAGSYEQYF. The CDR3 nucleotides read TGTGCCAGCAGTTTTGGAGGGGCGGGCTCCTACGAGCAGTACTTC.

This clonotype was observed at least ten times. This chain joins TRBV2 and TRBJ1-1; D unresolved. Trimming took off 4 bases at V and 0 bases at J, with 12 bases between the two ends. The germline V gene has CDR1 SNHLY and CDR2 FYNNEI. The CDR3 extends over 15 amino acids. This CDR3 is CASSVGVSMNTEAFF. Written as DNA, the CDR3 is TGTGCCAGCAGTGTTGGGGTCAGCATGAACACTGAAGCTTTCTTT.

On this clonotype itself: A clone one base away is much larger, so this may be a read error. The gene calls are TRBV20-1 and TRBJ2-1; possible D gene TRBD1, 6 bases. CDR3 size: 14 residues. The V end was cut by 5 bases, the J end by 10 bases, with 21 bases between. Germline values: CDR1 DFQATT, CDR2 SNEGSKA (reference sequence). The CDR3 region is CSAQTGRGPYEQFF. The DNA of the CDR3 is TGCAGTGCTCAGACAGGAAGAGGTCCCTACGAGCAGTTCTTC.

Of note for this clonotype: This may come from a read error, since a much larger clone is one base off. This chain connects TRBV5-5 to TRBJ2-1; D is possibly TRBD2 (5 bases). V was cut by 2 bases and J by 10 bases, with 16 bases left in between. Per the germline V gene, CDR1 is SGHKS and CDR2 is YYEKEE (reference sequence). The CDR3 totals 14 residues. The CDR3 DNA reads as TGTGCCAGCAGCTTATGGCAGACTAACTACGAGCAGTTCTTC. Translated, it gives CASSLWQTNYEQFF.

J is TRBJ1-2 and V is TRBV7-9; D gene ambiguous. V was cut by 5 bases and J by 0 bases, with 10 bases left in between. The germline CDR1 and CDR2 sequences are SEHNR and FQNEAQ (reference sequence). The CDR3 is made up of 14 amino acids. The CDR3 DNA reads TGTGCCAGCAGCCCCGGTGACTCTAACTATGGCTACACCTTC. This translates into CASSPGDSNYGYTF.

This clonotype was observed a handful of times. The V call is TRBV4-1, the J call TRBJ2-1; 15 bases align to TRBD2. Germline lookup yields CDR1 MGHRA and CDR2 YSYEKL. The CDR3 is made up of 16 amino acids. V shed 8 bases and J 5 bases; nucleotides not matched to a gene: 7. For the CDR3, the DNA is TGCGCCAGCCTTCGAGGACTAGCGGGAGGGGACAATGAGCAGTTCTTC. It is translated as CASLRGLAGGDNEQFF.

Notes on this clonotype: A clone one base away is much larger, so this may be a read error. The rearrangement links TRBV10-3 to TRBJ2-5, with 7 bases identical to TRBD1. This CDR3 is built from 14 residues. Germline V lookup: CDR1 ENHRY, CDR2 SYGVKD. CDR3 in DNA: TGTGTCATCAGCGACGACAGGGTCATGAAGACCCAGTACTTC. This gives the protein CVISDDRVMKTQYF.

This clonotype was counted at least ten times. The CDR3 DNA sequence: TGCAGTGCTAGACCCAGCGGGTTATCCTACGAGCAGTACTTC. This gives the protein CSARPSGLSYEQYF. The chain uses TRBV20-1 and TRBJ2-7; tentative D call: TRBD2 (6 bases). Germline-derived CDR1 and CDR2 are DFQATT and SNEGSKA (reference sequence). Trimming stripped 2 bases from V and 1 base from J, with 12 bases between. The CDR3 is made up of 14 amino acids.

This clonotype was seen at least ten times. At one end the junction does not follow the germline gene, possibly because of a read error. This chain uses TRBV12-3 or TRBV12-4 with TRBJ2-7, with 11 positions matching TRBD2. This CDR3 is built from 17 residues. CDR3 amino acids: CANSLGSGRGTIHEQYF. The CDR3 DNA follows: TGTGCCAACAGTTTGGGTAGCGGGAGGGGAACGATCCACGAGCAGTACTTC.

This clonotype was seen only a few times. The chain combines TRBV5-4 with TRBJ2-7; D is uncertain. Per the germline V gene, CDR1 is SGHNT and CDR2 is YYREEE (reference sequence). The CDR3 runs to 13 residues. V was pared by 0 bases and J by 6 bases, with 10 bases between. In DNA form, the CDR3 reads TGTGCCAGCAGCTTGGAAGAGGCCTCCGAGCAGTACTTC. Its protein is CASSLEEASEQYF.

This clonotype has just a few counts. CDR3 sequence: CASIASGAQETQYF. The CDR3, as DNA: TGTGCCAGCATCGCTAGCGGGGCCCAAGAGACCCAGTACTTC. The chain joins TRBV7-8 to TRBJ2-5, with 9 bases matching TRBD2. This CDR3 is built from 14 residues. Germline V gene lookup returns CDR1 SGHVS and CDR2 FQNEAQ. J gave up 1 base and V 7 bases, and 4 bases lay outside the gene matches.

As concerns this clonotype: This may arise from a read error, as a much more abundant clone is one base away. J is TRBJ1-1 and V is TRBV5-1; no firm D call. Germline CDR1 SGHRS, CDR2 YFSETQ. The CDR3 loop spans 13 amino acids. CDR3 nucleotides: TGCGCCAGCAGCTTGGAGGAGAACACTGAAACTTTCTTT. Translated: CASSLEENTETFF.